The T cell receptor beta chain under discussion was sequenced for a study of T cells after yellow fever vaccination. V lost 4 bases and J 4 bases, leaving 20 bases between the germline ends. CDR1 is SGHTA and CDR2 is FQGNSA in the germline V gene. The CDR3 has 17 residues. The 5'RACE template-switching step produced TCR cDNA and added a universal primer site and UMIs. TCRdb processed the 5' RACE reads anew with MiXCR; each CDR3 protein has one entry. In the table there are hundreds of thousands of distinct CDR3 sequences, 10% to 15% of which are singletons. This clonotype was counted between two and nine times. Its antigen remains unidentified. Study observations and caveats: A large majority of primary-vaccination clones showed up again after the booster (roughly 96% CD4, around 85% CD8). Few clonotypes appeared in both CD4 and CD8 compartments. Weaker, the secondary response had a peak occurring faster, on day 5 versus 15.

The clonotype originates from a man aged 25-45 years who received the YFV17D yellow fever vaccine. The sequencing here drew on PBMCs, taken on the day of the yellow fever booster vaccination. The V gene is TRBV7-2, the J gene TRBJ1-3; no firm D call. This CDR3 is CASSSALLRQPGNTIYF. DNA of the CDR3: TGTGCCAGCAGCTCCGCTCTTTTGCGCCAGCCGGGAAACACCATATATTTT.